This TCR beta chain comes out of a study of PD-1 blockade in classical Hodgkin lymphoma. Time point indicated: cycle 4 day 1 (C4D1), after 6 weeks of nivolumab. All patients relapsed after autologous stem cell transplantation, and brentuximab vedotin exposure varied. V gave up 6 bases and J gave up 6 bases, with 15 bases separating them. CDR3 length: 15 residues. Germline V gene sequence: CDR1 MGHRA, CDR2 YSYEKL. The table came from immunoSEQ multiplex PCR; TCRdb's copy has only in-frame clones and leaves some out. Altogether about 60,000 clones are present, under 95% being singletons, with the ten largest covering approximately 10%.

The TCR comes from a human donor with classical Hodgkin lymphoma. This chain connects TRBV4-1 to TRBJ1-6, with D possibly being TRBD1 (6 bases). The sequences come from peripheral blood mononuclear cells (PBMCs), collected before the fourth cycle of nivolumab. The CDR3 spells CASSSAGTTNSPLHF. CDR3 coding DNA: TGCGCCAGCAGTTCCGCCGGGACAACTAATTCACCCCTCCACTTT.